This TCR beta chain derives from a study of blood T cell repertoires in COVID-19. In the study's own analysis: Reference gene primer amplification yielded estimated nucleated cell counts. The assay was immunoSEQ multiplex PCR, and TCRdb's table has in-frame clones only and misses some. Clone size and V and J calls were adopted from that table, with D and trimming inferred from the DNA. The data hold a few hundred thousand clones, with 85% to 90% observed a single time. This study enrolled people aged 18 to 89 from approximately 24 US geographic areas. Cohorts were assigned according to the clinical history that participants reported. The sample comprised PBMCs or T cells enriched from blood (not recorded which). This clonotype was sampled from a woman aged 60-75 years who had recovered from COVID-19.

The CDR3 sequence is CAPRGYKGQYF. CDR3 in DNA: TGTGCCCCTAGAGGGTATAAGGGGCAGTACTTC. The J gene is TRBJ2-7, the V gene TRBV28; D may be TRBD2 (5 bases). This CDR3 comprises 11 residues. With 11 bases removed from V and 9 bases from J, the gap between germline ends came to 17 bases. Per germline, CDR1 MDHEN and CDR2 SYDVKM.